The 13 T cell receptor beta chains in this list originate from one sample, sequenced in a study of regulatory T cells in long-lasting Graves disease. Arm-PCR of CDR3 regions with iRepertoire HTBI primers generated TCR beta libraries. TCRdb re-analysed the multiplex PCR reads in MiXCR, keeping a single row per CDR3 protein. The sample records roughly 300,000 distinct CDR3 sequences, 20% being singletons. Time point here: persistent/refractory GD, antithyroid drugs over 5 years with positive TRAb. Extracted PBMC RNA gave rise to the TCR library. Sequencing was performed on peripheral blood mononuclear cells (PBMCs), taken when the disease was refractory, from a patient treated with antithyroid drugs. These receptor sequences come from a female donor with Graves disease.

The table lists this clonotype with a few counts. The V call is TRBV15, the J call TRBJ1-1; D unclear. The CDR3 sequence is 16 residues long. Per the germline V gene, CDR1 is LNHNV and CDR2 is YYDKDF (reference sequence). The germline V and J ends were trimmed by 0 bases and 0 bases, with 11 bases remaining between them. In nucleotides, the CDR3 is TGTGCCACCAGCAGAGATAGGGCGGCGATGAACACTGAAGCTTTCTTT. This translates into CATSRDRAAMNTEAFF.

This clonotype has more than one count but fewer than ten. The chain has TRBV4-3 and TRBJ2-2; weak D call: TRBD2 (7 bases). Germline CDR1 reads LGHNA; CDR2 reads YSLEER. V was cut by 2 bases and J by 6 bases, with 10 bases left in between. The CDR3 is made up of 14 amino acids. CDR3 coding DNA: TGCGCCAGCAGCCAAAGAGGGGGGGCCGGGGAGCTGTTTTTT. It is translated as CASSQRGGAGELFF.

Only a few counts were recorded for this clonotype. J is TRBJ2-5 and V is TRBV18; TRBD1 matches at 8 bases. CDR1 is KGHSH and CDR2 is LQKENI in the germline V gene. V lost 2 bases to trimming and J lost 9 bases; unmatched junction nucleotides: 8. The CDR3 contains 14 residues. The CDR3 protein is CASSPGQGRLAQYF. CDR3 nucleotides: TGTGCCAGCTCACCAGGACAGGGCCGTTTGGCCCAGTACTTC.

This clonotype was found many times. The rearrangement joins TRBV11-2 to TRBJ2-5, with 7 bases identical to TRBD2. The V gene's germline CDR1 is SGHAT and CDR2 FQNNGV. The V segment lost 3 bases and the J segment 2 bases; nucleotides outside the gene matches: 15. The CDR3 is made up of 18 amino acids. CDR3 DNA sequence: TGTGCCAGCAGCTTTGGGATAGGCGGGGGACGTTTTCAAGAGACCCAGTACTTC. Its translation is CASSFGIGGGRFQETQYF.

Comments on this clonotype: This clone may be a read error of a much larger clone one base away. This chain uses TRBV6-1 with TRBJ1-5; tentative D call: TRBD1 (7 bases). The J call may be mistaken, given a closer DNA end match to TRBJ2-3. CDR3 length equals 17 residues. The germline V gene encodes CDR1 MNHNS and CDR2 SASEGT. CDR3 sequence: CASSGTGGGYSNQPQYF. The CDR3 DNA follows: TGTGCCAGCAGTGGGACAGGTGGAGGGTATAGCAATCAGCCCCAGTATTTT.

This clonotype was observed a handful of times. The rearrangement joins TRBV18 to TRBJ2-4; D may be TRBD1 (6 bases). The V gene lost 5 bases and the J gene lost 8 bases, with 10 bases spanning the gap. Germline V gene data show CDR1 as KGHSH and CDR2 as LQKENI. The CDR3 is 12 residues long. The CDR3 protein is CASSAQGDIQYF. The CDR3 nucleotides read TGTGCCAGCTCAGCACAGGGAGACATTCAGTACTTC.

This chain joins TRBV5-1 and TRBJ1-5; D gene ambiguous. V lost 0 bases and J lost 0, with 10 bases in between. The CDR3 sequence is 16 residues long. The V gene's germline CDR1 is SGHRS and CDR2 YFSETQ. The DNA for the CDR3 is TGCGCCAGCAGCTTGGGAGAGGGCTATAGCAATCAGCCCCAGCATTTT. It translates to CASSLGEGYSNQPQHF.

This clonotype was detected many times. The chain has TRBV28 and TRBJ1-5, with 8 nucleotides matching TRBD1. J lost 6 bases, V lost 4 bases, and 5 bases had no gene match. CDR1 MDHEN and CDR2 SYDVKM come from the germline V gene. CDR3 length: 14 amino acids. The CDR3 here is CASSWTGTVQPQHF. The CDR3 nucleotides are TGTGCCAGCAGTTGGACAGGGACGGTTCAGCCCCAGCATTTT.

With respect to this clonotype: A much more abundant neighbour one base away suggests this may be a read error. The chain combines TRBV7-2 with TRBJ2-7; 8 bases map to TRBD2. V shed 5 bases and J 9 bases; nucleotides not matched to a gene: 15. The CDR3 runs to 15 residues. CDR1 and CDR2 from the germline V gene are SGHTA and FQGNSA. The CDR3 nucleotides read TGTGCCAGCAGCCGTGGGGGGGGACTAGAGCGCGGGCAGTACTTC. Amino acids: CASSRGGGLERGQYF.

This clonotype was observed many times. The chain uses TRBV7-9 and TRBJ2-5, with TRBD2 identical over 8 bases. Germline V CDR1 and CDR2: SEHNR, FQNEAQ (reference sequence). The CDR3 has 14 residues. V lost 5 bases, J lost 2 bases, and 4 bases stayed unmatched. The CDR3 sequence is CASSDTSGQETQYF. In DNA, the CDR3 is TGTGCCAGCAGCGATACTAGCGGACAAGAGACCCAGTACTTC.

This clonotype has ten or more counts. The rearrangement uses TRBV18 and TRBJ2-5; possibly TRBD2 for D (6 bases). The CDR3 consists of 14 residues. The ends were cut back, 3 bases at V and 5 bases at J, with 13 bases in the middle. CDR1 and CDR2 (germline): KGHSH, LQKENI. The CDR3 coding sequence is TGTGCCAGCTCACCCGGACTAAGTAAGGAGACCCAGTACTTC. Its protein product is CASSPGLSKETQYF.

The sample holds one count of this clonotype. This chain links TRBV5-1 with TRBJ2-2, with unresolved D. The CDR3 runs 14 residues. Germline-derived CDR1 and CDR2 are SGHRS and YFSETQ. V gave up 1 base and J gave up 6 bases, with 10 bases separating them. The CDR3 loop is CASSLKTSSGELFF. The CDR3 region has the DNA TGCGCCAGCAGCTTGAAAACCTCCTCCGGGGAGCTGTTTTTT.

The CDR3 is CASSSYRSGANVLTF. CDR3 in DNA: TGTGCCAGCAGCTCCTACCGATCTGGGGCCAACGTCCTGACTTTC. The chain employs TRBV13 and TRBJ2-6, with D unresolved. CDR3 length: 15 residues. Trimming took off 4 bases at V and 1 base at J, with 8 bases between the two ends. The germline V gene has CDR1 PRHDT and CDR2 FYEKMQ (reference sequence).